This TCR beta chain was captured in a study of blood T cell repertoires in COVID-19. J gave up 6 bases and V 1 base, and 1 base lay outside the gene matches. Germline lookup yields CDR1 LGHNA and CDR2 YSLEER. This CDR3 region has 13 residues. The authors' processing: Counts of nucleated cells, estimated from reference gene primer amplification, were obtained. Using immunoSEQ multiplex PCR, the repertoire was profiled, and TCRdb retains in-frame clones only, with some absent. The V and J calls and clone size are taken from that table; D and trimming were inferred from the DNA. The sample shows more than 60,000 clones, 86% of them seen only once.

This chain joins TRBV4-3 and TRBJ2-3; 7 positions agree with TRBD2. This TCR was recovered from a man of 80 years or more with COVID-19, enrolled during active disease. The sample comprised peripheral blood. CDR3 protein: CASSQGRGDTQYF. As DNA, the CDR3 is TGCGCCAGCAGCCAAGGGCGGGGGGATACGCAGTATTTT.